A single sample gave rise to the 11 T cell receptor beta chains below, sequenced in a study of shared clonotypes between healthy human individuals. Sequencing used immunoSEQ multiplex PCR; TCRdb keeps in-frame clones, though not all of them. The repertoire holds more than 400,000 clones, with 96% as singletons. Sequenced sample: naive CD4+ T cells sorted from blood. This sample's subset: CD45RA+ positively selected. The receptors shown here come from a woman aged 25 to 39 in good health.

The rearrangement uses TRBV28 and TRBJ1-3; D remains ambiguous. CDR1 and CDR2 from the germline V gene are MDHEN and SYDVKM. V was pared by 5 bases and J by 0 bases, with 23 bases between. The CDR3 loop spans 19 amino acids. In nucleotides, the CDR3 is TGTGCCAGCAGTGCTCCCCCGCTGGCCCGGGCTAACTCTGGAAACACCATATATTTT. This encodes CASSAPPLARANSGNTIYF.

The rearrangement links TRBV14 to TRBJ2-1; 10 positions agree with TRBD2. Germline V CDR1 and CDR2: SGHDN, FVKESK. The CDR3 extends over 16 amino acids. J was trimmed by 4 bases and V by 2 bases; bases with no gene match: 5. The CDR3 spells CASSQSGLAAYNEQFF. CDR3 bases: TGTGCCAGCAGCCAATCCGGACTAGCGGCTTACAATGAGCAGTTCTTC.

The chain carries TRBV7-3 and TRBJ1-1, with TRBD1 identical over 7 bases. Germline assignment: CDR1 SGHTA and CDR2 FQGTGA. J lost 5 bases, V lost 4 bases, and 7 bases had no gene match. This CDR3 has 14 amino acids. The CDR3 nucleotides read TGTGCCAGCAGCTCTCAGGGGGAATCGACTGAAGCTTTCTTT. Protein sequence: CASSSQGESTEAFF.

The rearrangement joins TRBV19 to TRBJ2-7; D uncertain. This CDR3 spans 12 amino acids. Trimming took off 10 bases at V and 3 bases at J, with 13 bases between the two ends. Germline V CDR1 and CDR2: LNHDA, SQIVND (reference sequence). The CDR3 protein is CATSGSYYEQYF. The CDR3 nucleotides are TGTGCCACATCCGGGTCTTACTACGAGCAGTACTTC.

This clone was detected only once. The chain has TRBV18 and TRBJ1-4; a weak D match, TRBD1 (5 bases). The germline V gene has CDR1 KGHSH and CDR2 LQKENI. The CDR3 extends over 14 amino acids. The V end lost 6 bases, the J end lost 8 bases, and 16 bases lay between the germline ends. CDR3: CASSGAAMGEKLFF. CDR3 in DNA: TGTGCCAGCTCCGGGGCCGCTATGGGAGAAAAACTGTTTTTT.

The chain joins TRBV6-5 to TRBJ1-4; 7 bases are shared with TRBD1. After removal of 2 bases from V and 8 bases from J, the junction contained 8 bases not matched to a gene. The CDR3 contains 15 residues. The germline V gene has CDR1 MNHEY and CDR2 SVGAGI. As DNA, the CDR3 is TGTGCCAGCAGTTACAATCCAGGGGGTGGCGAAAAACTGTTTTTT. Its translation: CASSYNPGGGEKLFF.

The rearrangement uses TRBV12-2 and TRBJ2-7. TRBV12-2 is described as a pseudogene. The CDR3 consists of 11 residues. The CDR3 reads CASRFPYEQYF. DNA of the CDR3: TGTGCAAGTCGCTTCCCCTACGAGCAGTACTTC.

This clone appeared once. The V call is TRBV19, the J call TRBJ2-2, with D possibly TRBD2 on 6 matching bases. Trimming took off 8 bases at V and 5 bases at J, with 18 bases between the two ends. Looked up from germline, CDR1 is LNHDA and CDR2 is SQIVND (reference sequence). The CDR3 loop spans 15 amino acids. Here the CDR3 reads CASGSSGVITGELFF. CDR3 in DNA: TGTGCCAGTGGTAGCTCGGGGGTGATTACCGGGGAGCTGTTTTTT. Supplemented by reference TRBV19 and TRBJ2-2, the full variable domain reads DGGITQSPKYLFRKEGQNVTLSCEQNLNHDAMYWYRQDPGQGLRLIYYSQIVNDFQKGDIAEGYSVSREKKESFPLTVTSAQKNPTAFYLCASGSSGVITGELFFGEGSRLTVL.

About this clone: Other DNA variants within this sample encode the same CDR3. The V and J genes are TRBV9 and TRBJ1-1; the match to TRBD1 covers 8 bases. Germline lookup yields CDR1 SGDLS and CDR2 YYNGEE. The CDR3 length is 14 residues. J lost 3 bases, V lost 0 bases, and 1 base had no gene match. The CDR3 coding sequence is TGTGCCAGCAGCGTAGTACAGGGGGACACTGAAGCTTTCTTT. Its translation is CASSVVQGDTEAFF.

The gene calls are TRBV4-3 and TRBJ1-5; D is unclear. V was shortened by 0 bases and J by 3 bases, with 12 bases between the two germline ends. CDR1 is LGHNA and CDR2 is YSLEER in the germline V gene. This CDR3 is built from 16 residues. CDR3 bases: TGCGCCAGCAGCCAAGATCCTGGGGAGATCAATCAGCCCCAGCATTTT. It yields the protein CASSQDPGEINQPQHF.

This chain links TRBV4-1 with TRBJ2-5; TRBD1 is a possible D gene (6 bases). Germline V gene lookup returns CDR1 MGHRA and CDR2 YSYEKL. This CDR3 comprises 15 residues. Trimming took off 2 bases at V and 1 base at J, with 11 bases between the two ends. The CDR3 loop reads CASSQPRGSQETQYF. In nucleotides, the CDR3 is TGCGCCAGCAGCCAACCCAGGGGATCCCAAGAGACCCAGTACTTC.